This TCR beta chain was sequenced in a study of PD-L1 blockade in urothelial cancer (dated by TCRdb to 2016 to 2017). Context from the whole study: Every patient began therapy at some point between 2013 and 2015 and was given atezolizumab 1,200 mg intravenously every 3 weeks. An ECOG performance status of 0 or 1 was recorded for the patients, and 0 to 3 prior chemotherapy regimens had been received by the patients. A median of about 140,000 T cells and just over 80,000 unique TCRs was obtained from blood samples, and a median clonality of approximately 0.08 was observed. Whole exome sequencing and RNA sequencing of pretreatment tumors were performed alongside TCR sequencing in the same patients. Durable clinical benefit was achieved by nine patients but not by the remaining 20. Pretreatment tumor samples, along with matched peripheral blood serially collected before and after atezolizumab treatment, were subjected to TCR sequencing. Pretreatment blood TCR-seq was available for about 28 patients, at least one posttreatment blood collection was obtained for about 24 patients, and tumor TCR-seq was available for about 24 patients. Durable clinical benefit was defined as a progression-free survival longer than 6 months, and TCR features were additionally tested against progression-free survival and overall survival. An exploratory multi-omic analysis was conducted of the somatic, immune and clinical correlates of response to PD-L1 blockade with atezolizumab in urothelial cancer. Blood samples were analyzed at two time points: 3 weeks after treatment start (second dose) and 6 weeks after treatment start. About 90% of the 29 patients were identified as males with urothelial cancer of bladder origin, and a prior smoking history was reported by 18 of 29 patients.

Interpreted using the paper, the time point label stands for: peripheral blood 6 weeks after treatment start. The cohort included 29 patients with locally advanced or metastatic urothelial carcinoma who were treated at Memorial Sloan Kettering on a trial protocol. Peripheral blood mononuclear cells were collected pretreatment and during treatment, at between 1 and 8 total time points per patient. The Qiagen DNeasy Blood extraction kit was used to purify genomic DNA from total PBMCs and tumor samples. PBMCs were collected pretreatment and during treatment, and were isolated and stored as previously described. Including cysteine and phenylalanine, the CDR3 has 16 amino acids. Of the read, only the CDR3 DNA is kept; its 48 bases are in frame from base 1. Clipping removes 5 bases from V and 2 bases from J, with 9 as the unmatched junction base count. CDR1 is given as MDHEN and CDR2 as SYDVKM, both from the germline V gene.

About this clone itself: Its antigen specificity is not known. No per-base quality is available; no much larger clone lies one base away.

Results and caveats for the whole study, not just this receptor: Because the sample size was small (n of about 27) and many of the analyses were exploratory, the results are meant to be hypothesis-generating. Improved progression-free and overall survival was associated with having pretreatment peripheral blood TCR clonality below the median. Greater expansion of tumor-associated TCR clones in peripheral blood 3 weeks after the start of treatment was observed in patients with durable benefit (n of about 20, p = 0.022).

Each PCR received spiked-in synthetic TCR analog templates so that absolute template abundance could be estimated from read counts. The immunoSEQ assay was used to amplify TCRbeta CDR3 regions from genomic DNA with bias-controlled V and J gene primers. Sequencing of rearranged TCRbeta segments was done at approximately 20X coverage. From the authors' description of their analysis: Sequencing errors were corrected by clustering and CDR3s were annotated against IMGT to assign V, D and J genes. Downstream analyses used only productive TCRbeta rearrangements and left out out-of-frame or stop-codon sequences. To compute clonality, Shannon entropy was normalized by the log of the number of unique productive sequences and then subtracted from one. Fisher's exact test with Benjamini-Hochberg correction, at a threshold of adjusted p below 0.01, was used to find clones that differed between time points or between blood and tumor. Here the immuneACCESS table is served through TCRdb, limited to in-frame sequences with V and J called. Missing clones are a known gap in these copies; in checked studies unresolved V genes cover under half, and the rest lacks a known reason. V and J calls and clone size are as listed in that table; D and trimming were resolved from the DNA. This sample has 25,000 to 35,000 clones in its table, and roughly 80% of those were observed once. The top ten constitute just under 3% of the sample.

The chain uses TRBV28 and TRBJ1-5; 7 bases in the middle match TRBD1. The specimen comprised PBMCs, sampled around atezolizumab (anti-PD-L1) treatment. The source of this sequence is a man aged 70 or older with urothelial cancer. DNA sequence: TGTGCCAGCAGTCTCGGGACAGCGAGGGGCAATCAGCCCCAGCATTTT. Translation gives CASSLGTARGNQPQHF.